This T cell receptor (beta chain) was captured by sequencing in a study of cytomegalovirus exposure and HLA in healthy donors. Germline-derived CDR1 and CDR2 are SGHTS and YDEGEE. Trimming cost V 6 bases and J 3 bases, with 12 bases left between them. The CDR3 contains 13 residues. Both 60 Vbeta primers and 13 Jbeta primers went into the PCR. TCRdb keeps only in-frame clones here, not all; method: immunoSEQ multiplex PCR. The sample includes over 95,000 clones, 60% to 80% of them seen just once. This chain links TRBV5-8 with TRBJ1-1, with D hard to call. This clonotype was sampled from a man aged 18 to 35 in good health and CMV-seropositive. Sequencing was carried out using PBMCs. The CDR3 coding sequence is TGTGCCAGCAACCTGAGGGAGGACACTGAAGCTTTCTTT. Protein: CASNLREDTEAFF.